This T cell receptor beta chain was retrieved from a study of T cells in tumors after PD-1 blockade. Turning to the study itself: Mean per blood sample: roughly 100,000 templates (about 21,000-290,000), roughly 34,000 unique clonotypes.

This clone came up once. Antigen: not known. Clones were read by immunoSEQ multiplex PCR, and TCRdb kept only the in-frame ones, dropping some. The table has some 47,000 clones, roughly 79% seen once. The CDR3 totals 14 residues. Looked up from germline, CDR1 is MDHEN and CDR2 is SYDVKM. V dropped 5 bases and J dropped 2 bases, with 12 bases sitting between them. Template: tumor biopsy or peripheral blood genomic DNA, roughly 616-6,500 ng per sample. Findings of the study overall: Peripheral recruitment is suggested, as some novel exhausted tumor clones were in pre-treatment blood.

V is TRBV28 and J is TRBJ1-1; D gene ambiguous. This sequence originates from a human donor with basal cell carcinoma. This specimen consisted of PBMCs, obtained before anti-PD-1 treatment. This CDR3 reads CASSPRRLNTEAFF. Written as DNA, the CDR3 is TGTGCCAGCAGTCCCCGACGGTTAAACACTGAAGCTTTCTTT.